The TCR beta chain described here comes from a study of cytomegalovirus exposure and HLA in healthy donors. This CDR3 is 15 amino acids long. Per the germline V gene, CDR1 is PRHDT and CDR2 is FYEKMQ (reference sequence). Losses at the gene ends were 5 bases for V and 10 bases for J; bases not matched to a gene: 7. With regard to this clone: Its antigen is unknown.

This PCR relied on a set of 60 Vbeta primers and 13 Jbeta primers. The assay was immunoSEQ multiplex PCR, and TCRdb's table has in-frame clones only and misses some. In the table there are fewer than 200,000 clones, approximately 84% of which are singletons. Points from the study as a whole: For most TCR beta V segments, an earlier analysis put the productive rate at about 87% or about 30% of the time. When presence/absence was analysed, sequencing depth was taken to be roughly uniform across donors.

The TCR was taken from a man in his thirties or forties in good health and CMV-seronegative. Sequenced: PBMCs. The chain is built from TRBV13 and TRBJ2-1; the match to TRBD2 covers 14 bases. The CDR3 DNA is TGTGCCAGCAGCCCCAGACTAGCGGGGGGGCCGGAGCAGTTCTTC. Translating it yields CASSPRLAGGPEQFF.